These T cell receptor beta chains were read from a single sample in a study of blood T cell repertoires in COVID-19. TCRdb's copy holds only in-frame clones and misses some; the assay was immunoSEQ multiplex PCR. The sample shows 140,000 or so clones, around 87% of them seen only once. Source material: peripheral blood. These receptor sequences come from a woman in her fifties or sixties with active or convalescent COVID-19. Each CDR3 is given with its conserved first and last residue. A D gene is named only where the DNA matches it firmly. Size is omitted from some rows. Given values are once, few, many or a class for expanded clones.

abundance	v_gene	j_gene	d_gene	CDR3aa	CDR3nt
.	TRBV25-1	TRBJ1-1	TRBD1	CASEGKRDREGAFF	TGTGCCAGCGAAGGAAAACGGGACAGGGAGGGAGCTTTCTTT
few	TRBV6-4	TRBJ2-3	.	CASSASGGYTDTQYF	TGTGCCAGCAGTGCCTCCGGCGGTTACACAGATACGCAGTATTTT
.	TRBV6-5	TRBJ2-5	TRBD1	CASLDRGHEETQYF	TGTGCCAGCCTGGACAGGGGGCATGAAGAGACCCAGTACTTC
.	TRBV2	TRBJ2-1	TRBD2	CASSGQAGGRYNEQFF	TGTGCCAGCAGTGGCCAAGCGGGAGGTCGCTACAATGAGCAGTTCTTC
.	TRBV7-3	TRBJ1-1	TRBD1	CASRTGGANTEAFF	TGTGCCAGCAGGACAGGGGGCGCGAACACTGAAGCTTTCTTT
.	TRBV6-1	TRBJ1-2	TRBD1	CASSDRGRLYGYTF	TGTGCCAGCAGTGACAGGGGGCGCCTCTATGGCTACACCTTC
.	TRBV15	TRBJ1-1	.	CATSPSPLEAFF	TGTGCCACCAGCCCGAGCCCTCTTGAAGCTTTCTTT
once	TRBV7-7	TRBJ1-1	TRBD1	CASSPPTGGNTEAFF	TGTGCTAGCAGCCCTCCGACAGGGGGAAACACTGAAGCTTTCTTT
.	TRBV7-3	TRBJ1-1	.	CASSSQTNTEAFF	TGTGCCAGCAGTTCACAGACGAACACTGAAGCTTTCTTT
.	TRBV7-6	TRBJ2-2	TRBD1	CASSLKGQGEVTGELFF	TGTGCCAGCAGCTTAAAGGGACAGGGGGAGGTCACCGGGGAGCTGTTTTTT
.	TRBV7-3	TRBJ1-2	.	CASSPSGVSGYTF	TGTGCCAGCAGCCCTTCAGGGGTCTCTGGCTACACCTTC
.	TRBV7-2	TRBJ1-2	TRBD1	CASSLGGTGPGYTF	TGTGCCAGCAGCTTAGGAGGGACAGGGCCTGGCTACACCTTC
.	TRBV30	TRBJ1-1	.	CAWNRVQNTEAFF	TGTGCCTGGAACCGCGTTCAGAACACTGAAGCTTTCTTT
.	TRBV6-6	TRBJ1-3	.	CASSYSRVDGNTIYF	TGTGCCAGCAGTTACTCGCGTGTTGATGGAAACACCATATATTTT
.	TRBV4-1	TRBJ2-2	TRBD1	CASSQGGQGARTGELFF	TGCGCCAGCAGCCAAGGGGGACAGGGGGCGCGGACCGGGGAGCTGTTTTTT
.	TRBV6-6	TRBJ1-2	.	CASSTQGDYGYTF	TGTGCCAGCAGTACCCAGGGTGACTATGGCTACACCTTC
.	TRBV9	TRBJ1-2	.	CASSVGTEMDGYTF	TGTGCCAGCAGCGTAGGGACAGAGATGGACGGCTACACCTTC
few	TRBV6-6	TRBJ2-2	.	CASSSPGTSNTGELFF	TGTGCCAGCAGTTCCCCCGGGACTTCGAACACCGGGGAGCTGTTTTTT
.	TRBV7-3	TRBJ2-1	TRBD2	CASSSGLGNEQFF	TGTGCCAGCAGCTCGGGACTAGGGAATGAGCAGTTCTTC
.	TRBV7-2	TRBJ2-7	TRBD1	CASSVFPGTGAYEQYF	TGTGCCAGCAGCGTATTCCCCGGGACAGGGGCCTACGAGCAGTACTTC
.	TRBV30	TRBJ2-2	TRBD1	CAWSSYRGPGGELFF	TGTGCCTGGAGTTCGTACAGGGGGCCTGGGGGGGAGCTGTTTTTT
.	TRBV19	TRBJ1-2	TRBD1	CASSIDQGTGDYGYTF	TGTGCCAGTAGTATAGATCAGGGGACAGGGGACTATGGCTACACCTTC
once	TRBV5-1	TRBJ2-3	.	CASSFKGSHTDTQYF	TGCGCCAGCAGCTTTAAGGGGTCCCACACAGATACGCAGTATTTT
.	TRBV5-5	TRBJ1-4	TRBD1	CASSLWGGTAQEKLFF	TGTGCCAGCAGCCTGTGGGGCGGGACAGCGCAGGAAAAACTGTTTTTT
.	TRBV12-3/TRBV12-4	TRBJ1-1	TRBD1	CASRATGAKKAFF	TGTGCCAGCAGGGCAACAGGGGCAAAGAAAGCTTTCTTT
.	TRBV5-1	TRBJ2-3	.	CASSLAGPADTQYF	TGCGCCAGCAGCTTGGCTGGGCCCGCAGATACGCAGTATTTT
.	TRBV5-1	TRBJ2-3	TRBD2	CASELGRGGRRDTQYF	TGCGCCAGCGAACTGGGGCGGGGGGGCCGGAGAGATACGCAGTATTTT
.	TRBV3-1/TRBV3-2	TRBJ2-7	TRBD2	CASSHAGLAGGHSYEQYF	TGTGCCAGCAGCCATGCAGGACTAGCGGGAGGACACTCCTACGAGCAGTACTTC
once	TRBV3-1/TRBV3-2	TRBJ2-2	TRBD2	CASSPGLAGGINTGELFF	TGTGCCAGCAGCCCGGGACTAGCGGGAGGGATTAACACCGGGGAGCTGTTTTTT
.	TRBV3-1/TRBV3-2	TRBJ1-1	.	CASSRMSRGTEAFF	TGTGCCAGCAGCCGAATGAGCCGGGGCACTGAAGCTTTCTTT
few	TRBV12-3/TRBV12-4	TRBJ1-2	TRBD1	CASSRQGPGGYTF	TGTGCCAGCAGCCGACAGGGCCCAGGAGGCTACACCTTC
.	TRBV11-2	TRBJ1-2	.	CASSLGPTPGYTF	TGTGCCAGCAGCTTAGGGCCAACCCCCGGCTACACCTTC
medium-sized	TRBV15	TRBJ1-2	.	CATSSSRYGYTF	TGTGCCACCAGCAGTTCCCGCTATGGCTACACCTTC
.	TRBV11-2	TRBJ1-2	.	CASSLRAAGLSGYTF	TGTGCCAGCAGCTTGAGGGCAGCAGGACTCAGCGGCTACACCTTC
.	TRBV7-2	TRBJ2-3	TRBD2	CASSPTSGSKRDTQYF	TGTGCCAGCAGCCCTACTAGCGGGAGTAAACGAGATACGCAGTATTTT
.	TRBV3-1/TRBV3-2	TRBJ2-7	.	CASSQAPGDSYEQYF	TGTGCCAGCAGCCAAGCCCCCGGGGACTCCTACGAGCAGTACTTC
.	TRBV7-2	TRBJ2-2	TRBD2	CASSYSTSGHTGELFF	TGTGCCAGCAGCTACTCGACTAGCGGGCACACCGGGGAGCTGTTTTTT
.	TRBV7-2	TRBJ1-1	.	CASIPGQRNTEAFF	TGTGCCAGCATCCCTGGACAGAGAAACACTGAAGCTTTCTTT
.	TRBV3-1/TRBV3-2	TRBJ1-3	.	CASSLGASGNTIYF	TGTGCCAGCAGCCTTGGGGCCTCTGGAAACACCATATATTTT
.	TRBV2	TRBJ1-6	.	CASSEAPRADSPLHF	TGTGCCAGCAGTGAAGCGCCCAGGGCTGATTCACCCCTCCACTTT
.	TRBV7-3	TRBJ2-3	.	CASSLARRGDTQYF	TGTGCCAGCAGCTTGGCCCGAAGGGGGGATACGCAGTATTTT
.	TRBV7-3	TRBJ2-2	.	CASSLLTSTGELFF	TGTGCCAGCAGCTTATTGACTAGTACCGGGGAGCTGTTTTTT
.	TRBV7-8	TRBJ2-1	TRBD2	CASSSPLAGGGNEQFF	TGTGCCAGCAGCTCCCCCCTAGCGGGGGGCGGGAATGAGCAGTTCTTC
.	TRBV24-1	TRBJ1-3	.	CATQDNSGNTIYF	TGTGCCACCCAGGACAACTCTGGAAACACCATATATTTT
.	TRBV12-3/TRBV12-4	TRBJ2-7	.	CASSSLNEQYF	TGTGCCAGCAGTTCCCTTAACGAGCAGTACTTC
.	TRBV15	TRBJ2-1	.	CATSRDQGNEQFF	TGTGCCACCAGCAGAGATCAGGGAAATGAGCAGTTCTTC
.	TRBV28	TRBJ1-2	TRBD1	CASSTGTGYGYTF	TGTGCCAGCAGTACTGGGACAGGCTATGGCTACACCTTC
.	TRBV7-2	TRBJ1-2	.	CASSLARGNYGYTF	TGTGCCAGCAGCTTAGCTAGGGGGAACTATGGCTACACCTTC
.	TRBV19	TRBJ1-3	.	CATSPEAHRSGNTIYF	TGTGCCACTAGCCCAGAGGCCCATCGCTCTGGAAACACCATATATTTT
.	TRBV18	TRBJ1-2	.	CASSLPGANDYGYTF	TGTGCCAGCTCCCTTCCGGGAGCAAATGACTATGGCTACACCTTC
.	TRBV9	TRBJ2-1	TRBD2	CASSGSGGYNEQFF	TGTGCCAGCTCCGGATCGGGAGGTTACAATGAGCAGTTCTTC
.	TRBV2	TRBJ2-3	TRBD1	CASSEARRQGGQGTQYF	TGTGCCAGCAGTGAAGCGCGAAGACAGGGCGGTCAGGGTACGCAGTATTTT
.	TRBV30	TRBJ2-1	TRBD2	CAWSVKSGGTNEQFF	TGTGCCTGGAGTGTAAAAAGCGGGGGGACCAATGAGCAGTTCTTC
.	TRBV6-5	TRBJ1-2	.	CASSDIDHGYTF	TGTGCCAGCAGCGACATTGACCATGGCTACACCTTC
once	TRBV4-1	TRBJ2-7	.	CASSQDSTRAYEQYF	TGCGCCAGCAGCCAAGATTCGACCCGGGCCTACGAGCAGTACTTC
.	TRBV19	TRBJ1-1	.	CASKGPPMTTEAFF	TGTGCCAGTAAGGGGCCCCCCATGACCACTGAAGCTTTCTTT